This is a list of T cell receptor beta chains from one sample in a study of OX40 agonist ivuxolimab in advanced cancers. Profiled with immunoSEQ multiplex PCR; TCRdb holds only in-frame clones, not every one. The data contain about 10,000 clones, 77% of them singletons. The material was CD4+ or CD8+ T cells sorted from blood, obtained in a trial of the OX40 agonist ivuxolimab. These receptors originate from an adult with an advanced solid tumor such as melanoma, head and neck, liver or kidney cancer. The conserved cysteine and the conserved F or W are not part of the CDR3 here.

v_call: TRBV6-1
cdr3_aa: ASSLGQGSSYEQY

v_call: TRBV6-1
cdr3_aa: ASSVALRTGSSYEQY

v_call: TRBV6-4
cdr3_aa: ASSEGLAGQETQY

v_call: TRBV30
cdr3_aa: AWSVLAPAGEQY

v_call: TRBV10-1
cdr3_aa: ASSESFGPRNTEAF

v_call: TRBV27
cdr3_aa: ASSLSLGGDGYT

v_call: TRBV11-3
cdr3_aa: ASRLGGETQY

v_call: TRBV2
cdr3_aa: ANPQGLDPRAQY

v_call: TRBV4-1
cdr3_aa: ASSQFVAGVALIFHEQY

v_call: TRBV27
cdr3_aa: ATSQGSWQPQH

v_call: TRBV6-1
cdr3_aa: ASSEEVVLLQPQH

v_call: TRBV4-1
cdr3_aa: ASSSDSLEQF

v_call: TRBV7-2
cdr3_aa: ASSPWTSSYEQY

v_call: TRBV27
cdr3_aa: ASTSITNEQF

v_call: TRBV27
cdr3_aa: ASSPGTSGSYEQY

v_call: TRBV4-1
cdr3_aa: ASSETGSGEAF

v_call: TRBV4-1
cdr3_aa: ASSPQWTGGNEQF

v_call: TRBV9
cdr3_aa: ASSVDEGRNGYT

v_call: TRBV6-5
cdr3_aa: ASSGGDFEQY

v_call: TRBV5-1
cdr3_aa: ASSLPDNEQF

v_call: TRBV5-4
cdr3_aa: ASSHLAGREQY

v_call: TRBV11-2
cdr3_aa: ASSLAPGKTLEQY

v_call: TRBV11-2
cdr3_aa: ASSAEASRKTYGYT

v_call: TRBV9
cdr3_aa: ASPTGASGYT

v_call: TRBV5-5
cdr3_aa: ASSLEWDGVEQY

v_call: TRBV18
cdr3_aa: ASSPSDSQYGYT

v_call: TRBV11-3
cdr3_aa: ASSEGPEQF

v_call: TRBV27
cdr3_aa: ASSPRGTYEQY

v_call: TRBV7-5
cdr3_aa: ARSSVSGSTDTQY

v_call: TRBV30
cdr3_aa: AWSLGGAAEAF

v_call: TRBV11-2
cdr3_aa: ASSLAGELF

v_call: TRBV10-2
cdr3_aa: ASLGRSTYEQY

v_call: TRBV5-1
cdr3_aa: ASSFWTLDSGANVLT

v_call: TRBV5-4
cdr3_aa: ASSLTASTDTQY

v_call: TRBV29-1
cdr3_aa: SVPTGIRTDTQY

v_call: TRBV29-1
cdr3_aa: SVETQGTYNEQF

v_call: TRBV10-3
cdr3_aa: AISDQGSNTEAF

v_call: TRBV6-4
cdr3_aa: ASSEGPHYGYT

v_call: TRBV15
cdr3_aa: ATSRDATSGAYEQY

v_call: TRBV2
cdr3_aa: AARGRFSSYNEQF

v_call: TRBV12-5
cdr3_aa: ASGFSVSGSFYEQY

v_call: TRBV27
cdr3_aa: ASSLGSDVEAF

v_call: TRBV6-1
cdr3_aa: ASIEGQGADTQY

v_call: TRBV13
cdr3_aa: ASSPGTESSYEQY

v_call: TRBV30
cdr3_aa: AWSVPGGTYNSPLH

v_call: TRBV5-1
cdr3_aa: ASSLTGVRAEAF

v_call: TRBV29-1
cdr3_aa: SVVSWDRGYEQY

v_call: TRBV10-2
cdr3_aa: ASSYQGFYEQY

v_call: TRBV5-8
cdr3_aa: ASSTTSGRALEQY

v_call: TRBV6-4
cdr3_aa: ASQRDSGNTGELF

v_call: TRBV6-1
cdr3_aa: ASSDGQGGSDEQY

v_call: TRBV10-1
cdr3_aa: ARPAPSSGTGNEKLF

v_call: TRBV6-1
cdr3_aa: ASSENPSSYEQY

v_call: TRBV27
cdr3_aa: ASSPRGRGPGADEQY

v_call: TRBV6-6
cdr3_aa: ASSGIGTSGPYEQY

v_call: TRBV2
cdr3_aa: ASSESWLSGNTIY

v_call: TRBV7-9
cdr3_aa: ASTTTGGQGADTQY